Below are 16 T cell receptor beta chains sequenced from a single sample in a study of regulatory T cells in long-lasting Graves disease. Arm-PCR of CDR3 regions and iRepertoire HTBI primers were the basis on which TCR beta libraries were built. TCRdb redid the calling of the multiplex PCR reads with MiXCR, one entry per CDR3 protein. The sample contains 400,000 to 500,000 distinct CDR3 sequences, approximately 23% of which appear only once. Time point: persistent/refractory GD, antithyroid drugs over 5 years with positive TRAb. RNA isolated from PBMCs was used to make the TCR library. This specimen consisted of peripheral blood mononuclear cells (PBMCs), obtained when the disease was refractory, from a patient treated with antithyroid drugs. These receptor sequences come from a female donor with Graves disease.

This clonotype was picked up many times. This rearrangement joins TRBV6-1 to TRBJ1-1, with D perhaps TRBD1 (5 bases). The germline CDR1 and CDR2 sequences are MNHNS and SASEGT. With 0 bases removed from V and 6 bases from J, the gap between germline ends came to 17 bases. CDR3 length: 16 amino acids. CDR3 DNA sequence: TGTGCCAGCAGTGAAGCAGGGGATTTCTTGGGTCCTGAAGCTTTCTTT. Its translation is CASSEAGDFLGPEAFF.

Worth noting for this clonotype: A read error may be the cause here, since a much bigger clone is one base away. The chain uses TRBV6-5 and TRBJ2-7; D is unresolved. Per the germline V gene, CDR1 is MNHEY and CDR2 is SVGAGI. The CDR3 is 12 amino acids. DNA of the CDR3: TGTGCCAGAAGTTCTTATACCTACGAGCAGTACTTC. It translates to CARSSYTYEQYF.

This clonotype came up a few times. A junction boundary mismatches the germline segment, possibly from a read error. This chain uses TRBV7-9 with TRBJ1-5; D is unclear. This CDR3 is 14 amino acids long. CDR1 and CDR2 (germline): SEHNR, FQNEAQ (reference sequence). CDR3 in amino acids: CASTLTGVNQPQHF. CDR3 DNA sequence: TGTGCCAGCACCTTAACCGGGGTCAATCAGCCCCAGCATTTT.

The table lists this clonotype with a few counts. The J gene is TRBJ1-1, the V gene TRBV11-2; D gene uncertain. Between the trimmed V and J ends, which lost 4 bases and 0 bases, there was a span of 21 bases. CDR1 and CDR2 (germline): SGHAT, FQNNGV. The CDR3 extends over 18 amino acids. CDR3 DNA: TGTGCCAGCAGCTGGGGTTATGACGGGATATTCATGAACACTGAAGCTTTCTTT. Amino acid sequence: CASSWGYDGIFMNTEAFF. Drawing the rest from reference TRBV11-2 and TRBJ1-1, the complete variable domain is EAGVAQSPRYKIIEKRQSVAFWCNPISGHATLYWYQQILGQGPKLLIQFQNNGVVDDSQLPKDRFSAERLKGVDSTLKIQPAKLEDSAVYLCASSWGYDGIFMNTEAFFGQGTRLTVV.

This clonotype occurred a few times. This clone may be a read error of a much larger clone one base away. The chain has TRBV10-3 and TRBJ1-2; the match to TRBD1 covers 8 bases. V shed 5 bases and J 8 bases; nucleotides not matched to a gene: 16. The CDR3 is 16 residues long. Germline V gene sequence: CDR1 ENHRY, CDR2 SYGVKD. CDR3 in DNA: TGTGCCATCAGTTTTAGGCAGGGGGCCAAGAGTATCGGCTACACCTTC. Protein sequence: CAISFRQGAKSIGYTF.

At least ten counts were recorded for this clonotype. The V and J genes are TRBV20-1 and TRBJ2-7; no clear D gene. Germline CDR1 is DFQATT and CDR2 is SNEGSKA (reference sequence). This CDR3 region has 12 residues. With 1 base removed from V and 5 bases from J, the gap between germline ends came to 9 bases. The CDR3 sequence is CSARAGTHEQYF. The DNA of the CDR3 is TGCAGTGCTAGAGCAGGCACCCACGAGCAGTACTTC.

This clonotype was detected many times. This chain connects TRBV11-2 to TRBJ1-2; 8 nucleotides align to TRBD1. Per germline, CDR1 SGHAT and CDR2 FQNNGV. This CDR3 is built from 14 residues. Trimming at V came to 5 bases and at J to 4 bases, leaving 6 bases not matched to a gene. The chain's CDR3 is CASSGQGQGYGYTF. The CDR3 coding sequence is TGTGCCAGCAGCGGACAGGGACAAGGCTATGGCTACACCTTC.

As concerns this clonotype: A much more abundant neighbour one base away suggests this may be a read error. The missing conserved phenylalanine or tryptophan at the end of this CDR3 makes a read error likely. Here the CDR3 reads CASSTDRDSQAFS. CDR3 nucleotides: TGTGCTAGCAGCACCGACCGGGACAGCCAAGCTTTCTCT. The gene calls are TRBV7-7 and TRBJ1-1; 7 bases map to TRBD1. This CDR3 contains 13 residues. From germline, CDR1 is SSHAT and CDR2 FNYEAQ (reference sequence).

In its sample, this clonotype was seen many times. V usage is TRBV20-1 and J usage is TRBJ1-2; D is possibly TRBD1 (6 bases). From germline, CDR1 is DFQATT and CDR2 SNEGSKA (reference sequence). V lost 5 bases, J lost 3 bases, and 16 bases lay in between. This CDR3 is 14 amino acids long. This chain's CDR3 is CSAFAGGRDYGYTF. As DNA, the CDR3 is TGCAGTGCTTTCGCGGGGGGCCGGGACTATGGCTACACCTTC.

This clonotype came up a few times. The V gene is TRBV19, the J gene TRBJ1-5; D remains unclear. This CDR3 comprises 15 residues. The germline V gene has CDR1 LNHDA and CDR2 SQIVND (reference sequence). Deletions cut 5 bases from V and 5 bases from J, with 16 bases between. The CDR3 protein is CASSLSDLFYQPQHF. Here the CDR3 DNA reads TGTGCCAGTAGTCTATCGGACCTCTTCTATCAGCCCCAGCATTTT.

This clonotype occurred a few times. The V call is TRBV7-3, the J call TRBJ1-2; no firm D call. The CDR3 has 15 amino acids. The V end lost 5 bases, the J end lost 4 bases, and 17 bases lay between the germline ends. Germline assignment: CDR1 SGHTA and CDR2 FQGTGA. The CDR3 sequence is CASSPVAQNPYGYTF. CDR3 nucleotide sequence: TGTGCCAGCAGCCCCGTGGCCCAGAACCCCTATGGCTACACCTTC.

The CDR3 region is CASSAGRTGEKLFF. Written as DNA, the CDR3 is TGTGCCAGCAGCGCAGGCCGGACGGGTGAAAAACTGTTTTTT. The gene calls are TRBV7-2 and TRBJ1-4; D is unclear. The germline V and J ends were trimmed by 5 bases and 7 bases, with 14 bases remaining between them. The CDR3 has 14 amino acids. The germline gives CDR1 SGHTA, CDR2 FQGNSA. The variable domain in full, with the rest retrieved from reference TRBV7-2 and TRBJ1-4, is GAGVSQSPSNKVTEKGKDVELRCDPISGHTALYWYRQSLGQGLEFLIYFQGNSAPDKSGLPSDRFSAERTGGSVSTLTIQRTQQEDSAVYLCASSAGRTGEKLFFGSGTQLSVL.

About this clonotype: A much larger clonotype is one base distant, so this may be a read error. The chain couples TRBV28 to TRBJ2-2, with 7 bases identical to TRBD2. This CDR3 spans 19 amino acids. The ends lost 4 bases at V and 7 bases at J; junction bases unmatched: 21. The germline gives CDR1 MDHEN, CDR2 SYDVKM. The CDR3 coding sequence is TGTGCCAGCAGTTCAGTCGGACACCCCGACCAGCGGGGCGGCGGGGAGCTGTTTTTT. As protein: CASSSVGHPDQRGGGELFF.

V is TRBV12-3 or TRBV12-4 and J is TRBJ2-2; the D is unclear. CDR3 size: 13 residues. Trimming took 10 bases from V and 3 from J, leaving 12 bases between them. The CDR3 sequence is CATYDHDTGELFF. The CDR3, as DNA: TGTGCCACCTACGATCATGACACCGGGGAGCTGTTTTTT.

This clonotype was seen many times. For the CDR3, the DNA is TGTGCCAGCAGTGATTTTAGGCGTGGCTACACCTTC. Its translation: CASSDFRRGYTF. V is TRBV28 and J is TRBJ1-2; no reliable D call. The CDR3 is 12 amino acids. Between the trimmed V and J ends, which lost 5 bases and 7 bases, there was a span of 11 bases. From germline, CDR1 is MDHEN and CDR2 SYDVKM.

Only a few counts were recorded for this clonotype. J is TRBJ2-7 and V is TRBV27, with D maybe TRBD1 (6 bases). The CDR3 length is 16 residues. Trimming left V 6 bases short and J 4 bases short, with 22 bases between. Looked up from germline, CDR1 is MNHEY and CDR2 is SMNVEV (reference sequence). DNA for the CDR3: TGTGCCAGCAGACCCGCCTCAGGGGTACTGTCATACGAGCAGTACTTC. It is translated as CASRPASGVLSYEQYF.